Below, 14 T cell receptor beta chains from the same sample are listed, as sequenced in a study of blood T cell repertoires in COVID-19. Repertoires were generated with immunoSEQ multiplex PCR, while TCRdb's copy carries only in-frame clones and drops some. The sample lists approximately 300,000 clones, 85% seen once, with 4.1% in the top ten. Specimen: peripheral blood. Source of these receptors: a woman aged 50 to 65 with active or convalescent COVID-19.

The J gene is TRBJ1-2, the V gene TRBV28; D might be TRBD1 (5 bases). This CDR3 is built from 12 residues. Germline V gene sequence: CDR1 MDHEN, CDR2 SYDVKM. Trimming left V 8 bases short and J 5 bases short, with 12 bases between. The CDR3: CASSGGDYGYTF. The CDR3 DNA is TGTGCCAGCTCCGGGGGAGATTATGGCTACACCTTC.

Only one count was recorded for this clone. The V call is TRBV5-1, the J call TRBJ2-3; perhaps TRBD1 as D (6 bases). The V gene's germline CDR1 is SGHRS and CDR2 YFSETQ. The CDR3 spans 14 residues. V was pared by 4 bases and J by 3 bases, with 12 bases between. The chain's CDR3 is CASSHIQGTDTQYF. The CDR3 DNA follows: TGCGCCAGCAGCCATATACAGGGAACAGATACGCAGTATTTT.

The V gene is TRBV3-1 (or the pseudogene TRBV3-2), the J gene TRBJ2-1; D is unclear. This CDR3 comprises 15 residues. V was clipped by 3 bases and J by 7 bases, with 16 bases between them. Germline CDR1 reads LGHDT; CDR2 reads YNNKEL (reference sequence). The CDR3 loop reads CASSHLGAEENEQFF. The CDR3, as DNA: TGTGCCAGCAGCCATCTCGGCGCCGAGGAAAATGAGCAGTTCTTC.

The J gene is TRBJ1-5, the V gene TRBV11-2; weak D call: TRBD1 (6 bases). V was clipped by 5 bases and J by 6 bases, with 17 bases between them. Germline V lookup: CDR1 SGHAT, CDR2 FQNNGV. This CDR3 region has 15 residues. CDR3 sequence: CASSPGQSLGQPQHF. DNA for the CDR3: TGTGCCAGCAGCCCTGGACAGAGCCTAGGTCAGCCCCAGCATTTT.

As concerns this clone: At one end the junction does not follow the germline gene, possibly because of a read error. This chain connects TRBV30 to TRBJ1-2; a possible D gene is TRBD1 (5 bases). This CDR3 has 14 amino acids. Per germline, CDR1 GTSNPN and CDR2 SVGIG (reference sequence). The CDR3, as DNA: TGTGCCTGGAGTCGCCCCGGCAGGGCCTATGGCTACATCTTC. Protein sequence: CAWSRPGRAYGYIF.

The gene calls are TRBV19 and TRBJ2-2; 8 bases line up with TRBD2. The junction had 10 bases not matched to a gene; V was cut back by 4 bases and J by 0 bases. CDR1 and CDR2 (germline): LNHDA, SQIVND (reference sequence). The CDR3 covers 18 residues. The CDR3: CASSKKPASGSNTGELFF. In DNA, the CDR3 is TGTGCCAGTAGTAAGAAGCCGGCTAGCGGGTCGAACACCGGGGAGCTGTTTTTT.

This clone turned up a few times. This chain's CDR3 is CASSLGGQNNQPQHF. The CDR3 DNA reads as TGTGCCAGCAGCTTAGGGGGACAGAACAATCAGCCCCAGCATTTT. This sequence joins TRBV11-2 and TRBJ1-5, with 7 bases lining up with TRBD1. The ends lost 1 base at V and 3 bases at J; junction bases unmatched: 3. The CDR3 runs to 15 residues. Germline assignment: CDR1 SGHAT and CDR2 FQNNGV. Full variable domain (outside the CDR3, taken from reference TRBV11-2 and TRBJ1-5): EAGVAQSPRYKIIEKRQSVAFWCNPISGHATLYWYQQILGQGPKLLIQFQNNGVVDDSQLPKDRFSAERLKGVDSTLKIQPAKLEDSAVYLCASSLGGQNNQPQHFGDGTRLSIL.

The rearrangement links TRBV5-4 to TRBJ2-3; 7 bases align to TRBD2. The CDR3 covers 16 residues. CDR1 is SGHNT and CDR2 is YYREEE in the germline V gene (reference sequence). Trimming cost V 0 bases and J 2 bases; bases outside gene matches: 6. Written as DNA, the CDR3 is TGTGCCAGCAGCTTGGTGACGGGGGGTCCCACAGATACGCAGTATTTT. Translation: CASSLVTGGPTDTQYF.

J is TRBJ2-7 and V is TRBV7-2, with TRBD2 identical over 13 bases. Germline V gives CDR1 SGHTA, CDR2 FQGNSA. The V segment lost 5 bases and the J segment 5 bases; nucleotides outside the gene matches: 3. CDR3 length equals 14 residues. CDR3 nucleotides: TGTGCCAGCAGCCGGACTAGCGGGAGCGACGAGCAGTACTTC. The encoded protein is CASSRTSGSDEQYF.

The DNA for the CDR3 is TGTGCCAGCAGCTTCGGACAGTATGGCTACACCTTC. Amino acid sequence: CASSFGQYGYTF. The genes are TRBV5-4 and TRBJ1-2; D possibly corresponds to TRBD1 (6 bases). V lost 2 bases to trimming and J lost 5 bases, with 7 bases between them. The length of the CDR3 is 12 residues. Looked up from germline, CDR1 is SGHNT and CDR2 is YYREEE (reference sequence).

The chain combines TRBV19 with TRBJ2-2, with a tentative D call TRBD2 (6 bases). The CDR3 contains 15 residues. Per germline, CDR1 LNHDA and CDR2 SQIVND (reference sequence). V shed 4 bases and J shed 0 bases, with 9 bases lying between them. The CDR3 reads CASSTSAANTGELFF. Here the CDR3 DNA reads TGTGCCAGTAGTACTAGCGCCGCGAACACCGGGGAGCTGTTTTTT.

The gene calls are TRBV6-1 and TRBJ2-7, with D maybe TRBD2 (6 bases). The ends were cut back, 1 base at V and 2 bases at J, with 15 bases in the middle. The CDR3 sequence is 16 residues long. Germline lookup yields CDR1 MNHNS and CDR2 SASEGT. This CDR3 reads CASSEVGSGPTYEQYF. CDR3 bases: TGTGCCAGCAGTGAAGTAGGTAGCGGCCCTACCTACGAGCAGTACTTC.

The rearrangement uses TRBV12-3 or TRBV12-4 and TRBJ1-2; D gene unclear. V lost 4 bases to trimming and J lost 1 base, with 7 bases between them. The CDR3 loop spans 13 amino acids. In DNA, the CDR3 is TGTGCCAGCAGTTGGCGGGGTAACTATGGCTACACCTTC. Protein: CASSWRGNYGYTF.

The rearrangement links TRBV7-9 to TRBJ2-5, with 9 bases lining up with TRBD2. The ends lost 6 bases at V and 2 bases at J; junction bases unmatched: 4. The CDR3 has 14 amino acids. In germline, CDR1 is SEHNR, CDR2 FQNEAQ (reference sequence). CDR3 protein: CASRALAGQETQYF. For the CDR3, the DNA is TGTGCCAGCAGAGCCCTAGCGGGGCAAGAGACCCAGTACTTC.